This passage covers 24 T cell receptor beta chains from one sample sequenced in a study of cytomegalovirus exposure and HLA in healthy donors. PCR involved 60 Vbeta and 13 Jbeta primers. Sequencing was performed with immunoSEQ multiplex PCR; in TCRdb, only in-frame clones are kept and a portion is missing. The sample has 110,000 or so clones, about 78% seen once. Sequencing input: PBMCs. The receptors were sampled from a man between 25 and 39 years old in good health and CMV-seronegative.

This clone was seen a handful of times. The chain couples TRBV5-1 to TRBJ2-3; 7 bases fit TRBD1. Germline trimming cut 0 bases from V and 1 base from J; bases unmatched to any gene: 2. The length of the CDR3 is 15 residues. The germline CDR1 and CDR2 sequences are SGHRS and YFSETQ. As DNA, the CDR3 is TGCGCCAGCAGCTTGGTCACAGGGGGCACAGATACGCAGTATTTT. Its protein is CASSLVTGGTDTQYF.

V usage is TRBV2 and J usage is TRBJ2-1; 7 nucleotides match TRBD1. Germline V CDR1 and CDR2: SNHLY, FYNNEI. The CDR3 runs to 13 residues. V shed 5 bases, J shed 4 bases, and the junction held 2 bases outside the gene matches. The CDR3 reads CASSRDSYNEQFF. For the CDR3, the DNA is TGTGCCAGCAGTCGGGACAGTTACAATGAGCAGTTCTTC.

This chain uses TRBV28 with TRBJ2-7; 7 bases map to TRBD1. The CDR3 has 14 amino acids. After removal of 10 bases from V and 0 bases from J, the junction contained 9 bases not matched to a gene. Germline V gene lookup returns CDR1 MDHEN and CDR2 SYDVKM. The CDR3 nucleotides are TGTGCCACCGGATTGACAGGGAGCTCCTACGAGCAGTACTTC. It specifies CATGLTGSSYEQYF.

This chain uses TRBV28 with TRBJ1-5; 8 bases are a match to TRBD1. CDR1 is MDHEN and CDR2 is SYDVKM in the germline V gene. The CDR3 totals 15 residues. V shed 7 bases and J 3 bases; nucleotides not matched to a gene: 8. The CDR3 DNA reads as TGTGCCAGCACCCTACCGGGACAGGTCAATCAGCCCCAGCATTTT. This codes for CASTLPGQVNQPQHF.

The CDR3 spells CASSFFPLGAGVILGSYNEQFF. CDR3 DNA sequence: TGTGCCAGCAGTTTCTTCCCACTTGGGGCGGGGGTGATACTGGGCTCCTACAATGAGCAGTTCTTC. This chain joins TRBV27 and TRBJ2-1, with 7 nucleotides matching TRBD2. The CDR3 has 22 residues. V shed 3 bases and J 0 bases; nucleotides not matched to a gene: 23. Germline CDR1 is MNHEY and CDR2 is SMNVEV (reference sequence).

The chain carries TRBV27 and TRBJ1-2, with 12 positions matching TRBD1. V shed 3 bases, J shed 7 bases, and the junction held 15 bases outside the gene matches. This CDR3 has 18 residues. The V gene's germline CDR1 is MNHEY and CDR2 SMNVEV (reference sequence). CDR3 DNA: TGTGCCAGCAGTTTGACTTCGGGACAGGGGGCGCAATCTTCTGGCTACACCTTC. Translation gives CASSLTSGQGAQSSGYTF.

This sequence joins TRBV2 and TRBJ2-1, with 9 bases fitting TRBD1. Germline CDR1 reads SNHLY; CDR2 reads FYNNEI. Trimming at V came to 6 bases and at J to 4 bases, leaving 4 bases not matched to a gene. The CDR3 runs to 14 residues. The CDR3 sequence is CASRGTGLYNEQFF. The CDR3 nucleotides read TGTGCCAGCAGGGGGACAGGGCTATACAATGAGCAGTTCTTC.

This chain connects TRBV11-2 to TRBJ2-7; possible D gene TRBD1, 5 bases. Germline values: CDR1 SGHAT, CDR2 FQNNGV. Trimming stripped 3 bases from V and 3 bases from J, with 9 bases between. The CDR3 is made up of 13 amino acids. Here the CDR3 reads CASSFSRDYEQYF. The CDR3 DNA reads as TGTGCCAGCAGCTTCTCCAGGGACTACGAGCAGTACTTC.

The J gene is TRBJ2-7, the V gene TRBV5-1; D not resolved. CDR1 SGHRS and CDR2 YFSETQ come from the germline V gene. This CDR3 spans 14 amino acids. V was trimmed by 0 bases and J by 4 bases, leaving 11 bases between them. CDR3 protein: CASSLVSVEYEQYF. CDR3 nucleotides: TGCGCCAGCAGCTTGGTATCGGTCGAGTACGAGCAGTACTTC. Using reference TRBV5-1 and TRBJ2-7 for the parts outside the CDR3, the full variable domain is KAGVTQTPRYLIKTRGQQVTLSCSPISGHRSVSWYQQTPGQGLQFLFEYFSETQRNKGNFPGRFSGRQFSNSRSEMNVSTLELGDSALYLCASSLVSVEYEQYFGPGTRLTVT.

The V and J genes are TRBV6-1 and TRBJ2-3, with 7 nucleotides matching TRBD2. Germline CDR1 is MNHNS and CDR2 is SASEGT. This CDR3 spans 16 amino acids. J was trimmed by 0 bases and V by 3 bases; bases with no gene match: 6. In DNA form, the CDR3 reads TGTGCCAGCAGTGAGATTTTGGGGGGGAGCACAGATACGCAGTATTTT. It yields the protein CASSEILGGSTDTQYF.

The chain uses TRBV10-3 and TRBJ2-7; 9 bases fit TRBD1. The germline gives CDR1 ENHRY, CDR2 SYGVKD. The CDR3 is 13 amino acids. V dropped 5 bases and J dropped 6; count of bases not matched to a gene: 5. The CDR3 sequence: CAISFDRGAEQYF. In nucleotides, the CDR3 is TGTGCCATCAGTTTCGACAGGGGGGCCGAGCAGTACTTC.

The chain joins TRBV5-8 to TRBJ2-3; D might be TRBD2 (5 bases). Germline CDR1 and CDR2: SGHTS and YDEGEE. There are 15 residues in the CDR3. The V and J ends lost 0 bases and 2 bases respectively, with 10 bases between them. The CDR3 DNA reads TGTGCCAGCAGCTTGGGCGGGCGCTACACAGATACGCAGTATTTT. Protein sequence: CASSLGGRYTDTQYF.

The CDR3 DNA follows: TGTGCCAGTATTTCCGCTAGCGGGAGCGGCGAGCAGTACTTC. Protein: CASISASGSGEQYF. The chain joins TRBV19 to TRBJ2-7, with 10 bases fitting TRBD2. This CDR3 has 14 amino acids. The germline CDR1 and CDR2 sequences are LNHDA and SQIVND (reference sequence). V shed 7 bases and J 6 bases; nucleotides not matched to a gene: 9.

The chain combines TRBV7-8 with TRBJ2-7; 7 bases line up with TRBD2. The CDR3 has 18 residues. Germline CDR1 reads SGHVS; CDR2 reads FQNEAQ. Trimming cost V 2 bases and J 6 bases; bases outside gene matches: 19. The CDR3 sequence is CASSLMGWGQAGMGEQYF. The CDR3, as DNA: TGTGCCAGCAGCTTAATGGGGTGGGGTCAAGCGGGAATGGGCGAGCAGTACTTC.

This clone was detected once. This chain connects TRBV19 to TRBJ1-1; no definite D call. The germline V and J ends were trimmed by 5 bases and 7 bases, with 11 bases remaining between them. This CDR3 has 12 residues. Germline CDR1 reads LNHDA; CDR2 reads SQIVND (reference sequence). The DNA of the CDR3 is TGTGCCAGTAGTCCCCGGGGAGGTGAAGCTTTCTTT. Translation gives CASSPRGGEAFF.

The V and J genes are TRBV4-3 and TRBJ1-1; D is perhaps TRBD1 (6 bases). The germline gives CDR1 LGHNA, CDR2 YSLEER. The CDR3 is 14 amino acids. Trimming removed 2 bases at V and 1 base at J, with 8 bases between. In DNA, the CDR3 is TGCGCCAGCAGCCAACCAGGGGAGAACACTGAAGCTTTCTTT. Encoded protein: CASSQPGENTEAFF.

This rearrangement joins TRBV5-8 to TRBJ2-3, with 7 bases matching TRBD1. The CDR3 extends over 15 amino acids. The ends lost 4 bases at V and 2 bases at J; junction bases unmatched: 7. Germline CDR1 is SGHTS and CDR2 is YDEGEE. Here the CDR3 DNA reads TGTGCCAGCAGCGGCCGGGACAGAAACACAGATACGCAGTATTTT. Its protein is CASSGRDRNTDTQYF.

The J gene is TRBJ1-1, the V gene TRBV6-5, with 7 bases aligning to TRBD1. Germline CDR1 reads MNHEY; CDR2 reads SVGAGI. The J segment lost 5 bases and the V segment lost 5 bases, leaving 5 bases of the junction unmatched. This CDR3 is 13 amino acids long. The CDR3 bases are TGTGCCAGCAGTCCGACAGGGAGGACTGAAGCTTTCTTT. This sequence encodes CASSPTGRTEAFF.

The CDR3 DNA sequence: TGTGCTAGTGGTTTGTCACAAATAGGGACTAGCGGGAGATCTGGTGAGCAGTTCTTC. Protein sequence: CASGLSQIGTSGRSGEQFF. This chain connects TRBV12-5 to TRBJ2-1; 14 bases are shared with TRBD2. This CDR3 comprises 19 residues. Trimming at V came to 2 bases and at J to 9 bases, leaving 15 bases not matched to a gene. Germline CDR1 LGHNT, CDR2 FRNRAP.

The chain has TRBV7-8 and TRBJ2-7; D possibly corresponds to TRBD1 (6 bases). Trimming stripped 5 bases from V and 0 bases from J, with 14 bases between. This CDR3 has 15 amino acids. The germline V gene encodes CDR1 SGHVS and CDR2 FQNEAQ. CDR3 sequence reads: CASSADRSSSYEQYF. Here the CDR3 DNA reads TGTGCCAGCAGCGCAGACAGGTCTAGCTCCTACGAGCAGTACTTC.

V gene TRBV25-1 combines with J gene TRBJ2-3; TRBD1 might be the D (6 bases). The CDR3 sequence is 15 residues long. Germline-derived CDR1 and CDR2 are MGHDK and SYGVNS. The ends were cut back, 3 bases at V and 6 bases at J, with 16 bases in the middle. The DNA of the CDR3 is TGTGCCAGCAGTGAGTATGTGGGGGCAGGGGATACGCAGTATTTT. Amino acid sequence: CASSEYVGAGDTQYF. The entire variable domain, with the rest obtained from reference TRBV25-1 and TRBJ2-3, is as follows: EADIYQTPRYLVIGTGKKITLECSQTMGHDKMYWYQQDPGMELHLIHYSYGVNSTEKGDLSSESTVSRIRTEHFPLTLESARPSHTSQYLCASSEYVGAGDTQYFGPGTRLTVL.

The chain joins TRBV5-1 to TRBJ2-1; D might be TRBD2 (6 bases). CDR1 is SGHRS, CDR2 YFSETQ, per germline. The length of the CDR3 is 16 residues. Trimming cost V 0 bases and J 1 base, with 11 bases left between them. The CDR3 coding sequence is TGCGCCAGCAGCTTGGATGGGACTCCTTCCTACAATGAGCAGTTCTTC. Its protein product is CASSLDGTPSYNEQFF.

This chain uses TRBV9 with TRBJ2-5; perhaps TRBD2 as D (6 bases). This CDR3 has 17 amino acids. Germline CDR1 SGDLS, CDR2 YYNGEE. V lost 0 bases and J lost 0, with 15 bases in between. The CDR3 DNA is TGTGCCAGCAGCGTAGCTACGGGGGTGGGGTACCAAGAGACCCAGTACTTC. Its protein is CASSVATGVGYQETQYF.

The V call is TRBV5-4, the J call TRBJ2-7; 7 bases align to TRBD2. This CDR3 has 14 amino acids. Germline-derived CDR1 and CDR2 are SGHNT and YYREEE (reference sequence). V trimming: 4 bases; J trimming: 1 base; junction bases outside the gene matches: 5. The CDR3 region has the DNA TGTGCCAGCAGCCTCAGCGGGGAGTCCTACGAGCAGTACTTC. This sequence encodes CASSLSGESYEQYF.